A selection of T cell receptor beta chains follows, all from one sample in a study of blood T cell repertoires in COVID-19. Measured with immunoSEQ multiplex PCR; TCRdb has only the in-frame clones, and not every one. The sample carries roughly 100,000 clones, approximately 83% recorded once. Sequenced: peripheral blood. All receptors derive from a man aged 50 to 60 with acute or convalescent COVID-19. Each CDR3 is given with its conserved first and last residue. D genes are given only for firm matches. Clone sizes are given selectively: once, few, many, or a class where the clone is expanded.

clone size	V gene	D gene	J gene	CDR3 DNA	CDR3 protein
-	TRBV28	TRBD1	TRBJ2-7	TGTGCCAGCAGGACGACAGGGAGTATCTACGAGCAGTACTTC	CASRTTGSIYEQYF
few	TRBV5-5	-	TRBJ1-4	TGTGCCAGCAGCAGTCAGGGAGGGGAGTTTGAAAAACTGTTTTTT	CASSSQGGEFEKLFF
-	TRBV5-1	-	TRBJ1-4	TGCGCCAGCAGCGAGGGCTCAAGTAATGAAAAACTGTTTTTT	CASSEGSSNEKLFF
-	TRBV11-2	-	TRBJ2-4	TGTGCCAGCAGCTTAAACCCCGTGTGGGCAGGGGAAGGCAAAAACATTCAGTACTTC	CASSLNPVWAGEGKNIQYF
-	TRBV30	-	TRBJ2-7	TGTGCCTGGAGTAGTATCGGCTACGAGCAGTACTTC	CAWSSIGYEQYF
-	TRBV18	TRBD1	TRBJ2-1	TGTGCCAGCTCACCTGCCGGGACAGGTAACTACAATGAGCAGTTCTTC	CASSPAGTGNYNEQFF
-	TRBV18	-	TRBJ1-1	TGTGCCAGCTCACCCGGACTCAACCAAATGGACACTGAAGCTTTCTTT	CASSPGLNQMDTEAFF
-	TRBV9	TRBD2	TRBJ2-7	TGTGCCAGCAGCGTAGGAGAGCGGGAGTGTTTCCACGAGCAGTACTTC	CASSVGERECFHEQYF
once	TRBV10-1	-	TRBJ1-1	TGCGCCAGCAGCAGACAGTTGAACACTGAAGCTTTCTTT	CASSRQLNTEAFF
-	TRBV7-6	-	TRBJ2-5	TGTGCCAGCAGCCCTGGATCAAGACAAGGGACCCAGTACTTC	CASSPGSRQGTQYF
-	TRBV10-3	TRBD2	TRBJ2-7	TGTGCCATCAGTGTGCGACTAGCGGGAGCCTACGAGCAGTACTTC	CAISVRLAGAYEQYF
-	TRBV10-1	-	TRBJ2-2	TGCGCCAGCAGTGATCCTTTGGGGGCTGGGACCGGGGAGCTGTTTTTT	CASSDPLGAGTGELFF
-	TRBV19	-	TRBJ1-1	TGTGCCAGTAGTATTACGGGGATGAACACTGAAGCTTTCTTT	CASSITGMNTEAFF
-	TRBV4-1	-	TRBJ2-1	TGCGCCAGCAGCCTGAGCAATGAGCAGTTCTTC	CASSLSNEQFF
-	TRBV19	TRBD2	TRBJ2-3	TGTGCCAGTAGTATCGCTAGCGGTAGCACAGATACGCAGTATTTT	CASSIASGSTDTQYF